The subject of this entry is one T cell receptor (beta chain). The V and J ends lost 6 bases and 3 bases, in that order; junction bases with no gene match: 3. The V gene's germline CDR1 is MDHEN and CDR2 SYDVKM. CDR3 length: 14 residues. Sequencing was performed with immunoSEQ multiplex PCR; in TCRdb, only in-frame clones are kept and a portion is missing. The profile covers approximately 250,000 clones, with about 87% appearing a single time and 0.95% to 1.5% taken by the ten largest. The entry originates in a study of blood T cell repertoires in COVID-19. This clonotype was obtained from a woman aged 40 to 50 with acute COVID-19. V usage is TRBV28 and J usage is TRBJ2-2; 8 bases agree with TRBD1. The sample consisted of PBMCs or T cells enriched from blood (not recorded which). The CDR3 DNA reads as TGTGCCAGCAGCCCGACAGGGGACACCGGGGAGCTGTTTTTT. Its translation is CASSPTGDTGELFF.